The following is a TCR beta chain sequence with its context. The data stem from a study of blood T cell repertoires in COVID-19. Turning to the study itself: From T cells, B-cell-depleted T cells, or PBMCs came the material, which was cDNA or gDNA.

In the original analysis: Reference gene primer amplification yielded estimated nucleated cell counts. Using immunoSEQ multiplex PCR, the repertoire was profiled, and TCRdb retains in-frame clones only, with some absent. Clonal size and the V and J genes are those of that table, whereas D and trimming came from the DNA. The table includes roughly 500,000 clones, 75% to 90% detected once. V was cut by 8 bases and J by 7 bases, with 8 bases left in between. The CDR3 has 11 residues. CDR1 and CDR2 from the germline V gene are SNHLY and FYNNEI. The Seattle site enrolled patients during active infection and followed them longitudinally.

Material: peripheral blood. The rearrangement uses TRBV2 and TRBJ2-2; possibly TRBD1 for D (5 bases). This clonotype originated in a man aged 18-30 years with COVID-19, enrolled during active disease. The CDR3 DNA reads as TGTGCCAGCCGACAGAGCGGGGAGCTGTTTTTT. It is translated as CASRQSGELFF.